A selection of T cell receptor beta chains follows, all from one sample in a study of T-cell memory formation after mild COVID-19. From the 5' RACE reads, TCRdb called clonotypes with MiXCR, one entry per CDR3 protein. The repertoire holds about 430,000 distinct CDR3 sequences, roughly 18% seen once, with roughly 21% in the top ten. Input material: PBMCs or a T cell subset sorted from them (not recorded which). These receptors originate from a man in his late teens or twenties who had mild COVID-19 (a few samples of this study predate the infection). Cell type and time point are not known. The CDR3 runs from the conserved cysteine through the conserved F or W. The order of the fields is V gene, D gene, clone size, J gene, CDR3 DNA, CDR3 protein. D genes are given only for firm matches. Clone size is not always given. Where it is, it says once, few, many or a class for expanded clones.

V: TRBV7-6; D: TRBD2; size: .; J: TRBJ2-3; DNA: TGTGCCAGCAGCCCCGGACTAGCGGGGGCCCGATGGGATACGCAGTATTTT; CDR3: CASSPGLAGARWDTQYF
V: TRBV6-1; D: .; size: .; J: TRBJ2-7; DNA: TGTGCCAGCAGGGGCCAGACTACCAGCTCCTACGAGCAGTACTTC; CDR3: CASRGQTTSSYEQYF
V: TRBV11-2; D: TRBD1; size: .; J: TRBJ2-1; DNA: TGTGCCAGCAGCTTGGAGAATCCGGGACAGGGACGGGATGAGCAGTTCTTC; CDR3: CASSLENPGQGRDEQFF
V: TRBV7-2; D: .; size: .; J: TRBJ1-4; DNA: TGTGCCAGCAGCTCCCCCGGGGGCGGTGAAAAACTGTTTTTT; CDR3: CASSSPGGGEKLFF
V: TRBV4-1; D: .; size: .; J: TRBJ1-4; DNA: TGCGCCAGTACCTCAGGGGAAAAACTGTTTTTT; CDR3: CASTSGEKLFF
V: TRBV5-1; D: .; size: .; J: TRBJ2-5; DNA: TGCGCCAGCAGCGCCTCGGGGGGCCCAGAGACCCAGTACTTC; CDR3: CASSASGGPETQYF
V: TRBV6-5; D: .; size: few; J: TRBJ2-3; DNA: TGTGCCAGCAGTTACTCCGGACAGCCCACAGATACGCAGTATTTT; CDR3: CASSYSGQPTDTQYF
V: TRBV24-1; D: .; size: few; J: TRBJ2-3; DNA: TGTGCCACCAGTGACCGTAACACAGATACGCAGTATTTT; CDR3: CATSDRNTDTQYF
V: TRBV4-1; D: .; size: few; J: TRBJ1-5; DNA: TGCGCCAGCAGCCAAGATGGGACGGGGGGTGGACAGCCCCAGCATTTT; CDR3: CASSQDGTGGGQPQHF
V: TRBV12-3/TRBV12-4; D: TRBD1; size: few; J: TRBJ1-4; DNA: TGTGCCAGCAGTCAGGACAGGGCTGGGGAAAAACTGTTTTTT; CDR3: CASSQDRAGEKLFF
V: TRBV7-8; D: .; size: .; J: TRBJ2-7; DNA: TGTGCCAGCAGCTCACCCTCCAGGGATACCTACGAGCAGTACTTC; CDR3: CASSSPSRDTYEQYF
V: TRBV4-2; D: .; size: .; J: TRBJ1-4; DNA: TGTGCCAGCAGCCGCACTAATGAAAAACTGTTTTTT; CDR3: CASSRTNEKLFF
V: TRBV7-3; D: .; size: many; J: TRBJ2-2; DNA: TGTGCCAGCAGCTCCCCCGGGGGCACCGGGGAGCTGTTTTTT; CDR3: CASSSPGGTGELFF
V: TRBV10-3; D: .; size: .; J: TRBJ2-5; DNA: TGTGCCATCAGTTCTACGGGGATTCAAGAGACCCAGTACTTC; CDR3: CAISSTGIQETQYF
V: TRBV9; D: .; size: few; J: TRBJ1-5; DNA: TGTGCCAGCAGCGTAGAAGCAGGGGGCAATCAGCCCCAGCATTTT; CDR3: CASSVEAGGNQPQHF
V: TRBV27; D: TRBD2; size: .; J: TRBJ2-1; DNA: TGTGCCAGCAAGCGGGGAAATTACAATGAGCAGTTCTTC; CDR3: CASKRGNYNEQFF
V: TRBV20-1; D: .; size: many; J: TRBJ1-1; DNA: TGCAGTGCTAGAGTTTTGCCTGAAGCTTTCTTT; CDR3: CSARVLPEAFF
V: TRBV2; D: .; size: .; J: TRBJ2-2; DNA: TGTGCCAGGGGACTGCCTTACACCGGGGAGCTGTTTTTT; CDR3: CARGLPYTGELFF
V: TRBV6-4; D: .; size: medium-sized; J: TRBJ2-7; DNA: TGTGCCAGCAGTGACATCGGAGACAGTCACGAGCAGTACTTC; CDR3: CASSDIGDSHEQYF
V: TRBV12-3/TRBV12-4; D: .; size: many; J: TRBJ2-1; DNA: TGTGCCACCTTACGAAACGGGGCCTACAATGAGCAGTTCTTC; CDR3: CATLRNGAYNEQFF
V: TRBV5-4; D: .; size: few; J: TRBJ1-1; DNA: TGTGCCAGCAGCTTGACACATTCTGCTGAAGCTTTCTTT; CDR3: CASSLTHSAEAFF
V: TRBV5-1; D: .; size: few; J: TRBJ2-5; DNA: TGCGCCAGCAGCTTGGAAGTGACTAGAGGACTGGAGACCCAGTACTTC; CDR3: CASSLEVTRGLETQYF
V: TRBV10-2; D: .; size: .; J: TRBJ2-3; DNA: TGCGCCAGCTTTAGCCAGGGATCGGATACGCAGTATTTT; CDR3: CASFSQGSDTQYF
V: TRBV5-1; D: TRBD1; size: .; J: TRBJ1-2; DNA: TGCGCCAGCAGCCCTAGACAGGGTTACTATGGCTACACCTTC; CDR3: CASSPRQGYYGYTF
V: TRBV5-4; D: TRBD2; size: few; J: TRBJ2-6; DNA: TGTGCCAGCAGGAGGCCGACTAGCGGGCTCTCTGGGGCCAACGTCCTGACTTTC; CDR3: CASRRPTSGLSGANVLTF
V: TRBV5-1; D: TRBD2; size: .; J: TRBJ2-3; DNA: TGCGCCAGCAGCTTGTTATACGGGGGGAACACAGATACGCAGTATTTT; CDR3: CASSLLYGGNTDTQYF
V: TRBV4-3; D: .; size: many; J: TRBJ1-4; DNA: TGCGCCAGCAGCCAGAGTCCGGGACAAGGAGAAAAACTGTTTTTT; CDR3: CASSQSPGQGEKLFF
V: TRBV10-3; D: TRBD1; size: .; J: TRBJ2-7; DNA: TGTGCCATCAGGGGACAGTCGGTGTATGAGCAGTACTTC; CDR3: CAIRGQSVYEQYF
V: TRBV10-3; D: .; size: .; J: TRBJ1-6; DNA: TGTGCCATCAGTGAGGGGGGATTCGATTCACCCCTCCACTTT; CDR3: CAISEGGFDSPLHF
V: TRBV15; D: .; size: .; J: TRBJ2-1; DNA: TGTGCCACCAGCAGAGATGGCGGGGATGAGCAGTTCTTC; CDR3: CATSRDGGDEQFF
V: TRBV5-1; D: .; size: .; J: TRBJ1-6; DNA: TGCGCCAGCAGCTTGGAGCCCAGAAATTCACCCATCCACTTT; CDR3: CASSLEPRNSPIHF
V: TRBV6-5; D: .; size: few; J: TRBJ1-5; DNA: TGTGCCAGCAGTTCCCGAGTCAATCAGCCCCAGCATTTT; CDR3: CASSSRVNQPQHF
V: TRBV6-2/TRBV6-3; D: .; size: .; J: TRBJ2-5; DNA: TGTGCCAGCAGCTCCCAGGGAAAGAGAGAGTACTTC; CDR3: CASSSQGKREYF
V: TRBV20-1; D: .; size: .; J: TRBJ2-7; DNA: TGCAGTGCTAGAAGTTCTTTTGGTGGGGAGCAGTACTTC; CDR3: CSARSSFGGEQYF
V: TRBV3-1; D: .; size: few; J: TRBJ1-2; DNA: TGTGCCAGCAGCCTCGTCGGGGGCTACACCTTC; CDR3: CASSLVGGYTF
V: TRBV7-2; D: TRBD2; size: few; J: TRBJ2-3; DNA: TGTGCCAGCAGCATACTAGCGGGAAGCACAGATACGCAGTATTTT; CDR3: CASSILAGSTDTQYF
V: TRBV27; D: .; size: many; J: TRBJ1-2; DNA: TGTGCCAGCAGTTTATCAGAGGGGAGTGGCTACACCTTC; CDR3: CASSLSEGSGYTF
V: TRBV6-6; D: .; size: few; J: TRBJ2-5; DNA: TGTGCCAGCAGTTACCCAAGGGAGACCCAGTACTTC; CDR3: CASSYPRETQYF
V: TRBV29-1; D: .; size: .; J: TRBJ1-3; DNA: TGCAGCGTTTATGCTGGAAACACCATATATTTT; CDR3: CSVYAGNTIYF
V: TRBV7-2; D: TRBD2; size: few; J: TRBJ2-1; DNA: TGTGCCAGCAGCTGGGGGACTAGCGGGGGCTATGAGCAGTTCTTC; CDR3: CASSWGTSGGYEQFF
V: TRBV28; D: .; size: many; J: TRBJ1-5; DNA: TGTGCCAGCAGTTGGGGCAATCAGCCCCAGCATTTT; CDR3: CASSWGNQPQHF
V: TRBV10-3; D: TRBD1; size: few; J: TRBJ2-5; DNA: TGTGCCATCAGTCAAATCAGGGGACAGGGAGAGACCCAGTACTTC; CDR3: CAISQIRGQGETQYF
V: TRBV7-2; D: TRBD1; size: .; J: TRBJ1-1; DNA: TGTGCCAGCAGCCAGCGGGTTGGGACAGGAGGGACTGAAGCTTTCTTT; CDR3: CASSQRVGTGGTEAFF
V: TRBV9; D: .; size: .; J: TRBJ1-1; DNA: TGTGCCAGCAGCCCGAACTGGGTGAGTTTTGAAGATGAAGCTTTCTTT; CDR3: CASSPNWVSFEDEAFF
V: TRBV5-1; D: TRBD1; size: many; J: TRBJ2-7; DNA: TGCGCCAGCAGCCGGAGGACAGGGCAATACTCCTACGAGCAGTACTTC; CDR3: CASSRRTGQYSYEQYF
V: TRBV5-1; D: .; size: .; J: TRBJ1-1; DNA: TGCGCCAGCAGGGGACTCCTGCCCCGGAACACTGAAGCTTTCTTT; CDR3: CASRGLLPRNTEAFF
V: TRBV12-3/TRBV12-4; D: TRBD2; size: .; J: TRBJ2-7; DNA: TGTGCCAGCAGTTTATCGCGGGGGGGCCTTGACGAGCAGTACTTC; CDR3: CASSLSRGGLDEQYF
V: TRBV7-2; D: TRBD1; size: .; J: TRBJ1-5; DNA: TGTGCCAGCAGCAGACGCGGAGCAGGGGGTAATCAGCCCCAGCATTTT; CDR3: CASSRRGAGGNQPQHF
V: TRBV7-3; D: TRBD2; size: many; J: TRBJ2-1; DNA: TGTGCCAGCAGCCTTATAGCGGGGGGGCCTTCTGAGCAGTTCTTC; CDR3: CASSLIAGGPSEQFF
V: TRBV7-9; D: .; size: many; J: TRBJ2-1; DNA: TGTGCCAGCAGCTTAGCTTGGACAGCCGACAATGAGCAGTTCTTC; CDR3: CASSLAWTADNEQFF
V: TRBV12-3/TRBV12-4; D: .; size: .; J: TRBJ2-3; DNA: TGTGCCAGCCGATCGGGGTGGAGGGGGCTTAGTTTTCGTGGCACAGATACGCAGTATTTT; CDR3: CASRSGWRGLSFRGTDTQYF
V: TRBV30; D: .; size: .; J: TRBJ2-7; DNA: TGTGCCTGGTCCTCGGGCAGCCTGGGGGAGCAGTACTTC; CDR3: CAWSSGSLGEQYF
V: TRBV9; D: .; size: few; J: TRBJ1-2; DNA: TGTGCCAGCAGCGCCGATGGAGGCTACACCTTC; CDR3: CASSADGGYTF
V: TRBV20-1; D: TRBD1; size: few; J: TRBJ1-6; DNA: TGCAGTGCTGGGGACAGGCCCAATTCTTCACCCCTCCACTTT; CDR3: CSAGDRPNSSPLHF